Sequencing of this T cell receptor beta chain was carried out in a study of blood T cells in healthy people across ages. Only a few counts were recorded for this clonotype. Its antigen is still unknown. The CDR3 sequence is 17 residues long. The V end was cut by 6 bases, the J end by 0 bases, with 18 bases between. CDR1 is MNHEY, CDR2 SVGEGT, per germline. Combining a sample-barcoded 5' primer with a J-beta primer mix, a second PCR ran for roughly 6 to 12 cycles. A single record per CDR3 protein comes from TCRdb applying MiXCR to the 5' RACE reads. The data show about 640,000 distinct CDR3 sequences, less than 45% seen once. Study results and caveats: The unknown donor CMV status may have confounded expanded clonotype changes.

The chain uses TRBV6-2 or TRBV6-3 and TRBJ2-4, with D unclear. This sequence was found in a man at least 80 years old in good health. The sample comprised blood. The CDR3 loop is CASSFFTSSPAKNIQYF. DNA of the CDR3: TGTGCCAGCAGCTTTTTCACCTCCAGTCCAGCCAAAAACATTCAGTACTTC.